These 12 T cell receptor beta chains originate from one sample sequenced in a study of blood T cell repertoires in COVID-19. TCRdb keeps only in-frame clones here, not all; method: immunoSEQ multiplex PCR. The sample shows over 150,000 clones, approximately 90% of them seen only once. Sequenced: peripheral blood. Receptors originate from a man aged 18 to 29 with acute or convalescent COVID-19.

The chain recombines TRBV5-1 with TRBJ2-7; D may be TRBD2 (5 bases). This CDR3 spans 14 amino acids. V was cut by 1 base and J by 8 bases, with 16 bases left in between. The germline gives CDR1 SGHRS, CDR2 YFSETQ. The CDR3 DNA reads TGCGCCAGCAGCTTGACTAGTACCTCCCCTAAGCAGTACTTC. Translating gives CASSLTSTSPKQYF. The variable domain in full, completed from reference TRBV5-1 and TRBJ2-7, reads KAGVTQTPRYLIKTRGQQVTLSCSPISGHRSVSWYQQTPGQGLQFLFEYFSETQRNKGNFPGRFSGRQFSNSRSEMNVSTLELGDSALYLCASSLTSTSPKQYFGPGTRLTVT.

The gene calls are TRBV27 and TRBJ1-5, with 8 bases matching TRBD1. The J segment lost 6 bases and the V segment lost 5 bases, leaving 6 bases of the junction unmatched. The CDR3 extends over 14 amino acids. In germline, CDR1 is MNHEY, CDR2 SMNVEV (reference sequence). The CDR3 spells CASSPGQGSQPQHF. The CDR3 DNA follows: TGTGCCAGCAGTCCAGGACAGGGCAGTCAGCCCCAGCATTTT.

This clone has just one count. The chain carries TRBV19 and TRBJ2-1; TRBD2 matches 13 bases. The CDR3 length is 14 residues. Germline assignment: CDR1 LNHDA and CDR2 SQIVND (reference sequence). Trimming took 5 bases from V and 7 from J; bases not matched to a gene: 2. CDR3 protein: CASSAGLAGNEQFF. CDR3 DNA: TGTGCCAGTAGTGCGGGACTAGCGGGGAATGAGCAGTTCTTC.

The chain combines TRBV11-2 with TRBJ2-3, with TRBD1 matching 7 bases. The CDR3 is made up of 16 amino acids. Germline values: CDR1 SGHAT, CDR2 FQNNGV. Trimming at V came to 6 bases and at J to 4 bases, leaving 13 bases not matched to a gene. CDR3 DNA sequence: TGTGCCAGCAGTCGACAGGGAATGATTGTCTCAGATACGCAGTATTTT. Protein: CASSRQGMIVSDTQYF.

This clone was seen a few times. This sequence joins TRBV19 and TRBJ1-1, with D possibly TRBD1 on 6 matching bases. The length of the CDR3 is 14 residues. The germline gives CDR1 LNHDA, CDR2 SQIVND (reference sequence). Trimming stripped 10 bases from V and 7 bases from J, with 22 bases between. The CDR3 here is CATSVGGGWGEAFF. The CDR3 region has the DNA TGTGCCACCTCAGTGGGAGGGGGTTGGGGTGAAGCTTTCTTT.

The rearrangement joins TRBV24-1 to TRBJ1-5; no clear D gene. The CDR3 sequence is 17 residues long. V was trimmed by 3 bases and J by 4 bases, leaving 18 bases between them. Germline V gene data show CDR1 as KGHDR and CDR2 as SFDVKD. The CDR3 DNA reads TGTGCCACCAGTGATGACGACACCCCGGATATGAATCAGCCCCAGCATTTT. As protein: CATSDDDTPDMNQPQHF.

The chain has TRBV6-8 and TRBJ1-2; D call uncertain. Germline V CDR1 and CDR2: MNHGY, SAAAGT. The CDR3 runs 13 residues. The V end lost 3 bases, the J end lost 4 bases, and 9 bases lay between the germline ends. As DNA, the CDR3 is TGTGCCAGCAGTTATGAGGGAACCTATGGCTACACCTTC. Encoded protein: CASSYEGTYGYTF.

The chain couples TRBV5-4 to TRBJ2-7, with TRBD1 matching over 8 bases. Germline V gene lookup returns CDR1 SGHNT and CDR2 YYREEE (reference sequence). CDR3 length: 15 residues. J was trimmed by 4 bases and V by 5 bases; bases with no gene match: 11. The CDR3 DNA reads as TGTGCCAGCAGTTCGTCCGGGACAGGACATTACGAGCAGTACTTC. This sequence encodes CASSSSGTGHYEQYF.

This clone was seen more than once but under ten times. The genes are TRBV6-1 and TRBJ1-5, with a possible D match to TRBD1 (5 bases). This CDR3 comprises 14 residues. V lost 3 bases and J 7 bases, leaving 13 bases between the germline ends. Germline CDR1 reads MNHNS; CDR2 reads SASEGT. This CDR3 is CASSEGGIRQPQHF. The CDR3 DNA reads as TGTGCCAGCAGTGAGGGGGGGATCCGCCAGCCCCAGCATTTT.

In nucleotides, the CDR3 is TGTGCCAGCTCACCCCAGACAGATACGCAGTATTTT. Encoded protein: CASSPQTDTQYF. The rearrangement joins TRBV18 to TRBJ2-3; D remains unclear. Trimming took off 3 bases at V and 3 bases at J, with 4 bases between the two ends. Per the germline V gene, CDR1 is KGHSH and CDR2 is LQKENI. CDR3 length: 12 residues.

The chain combines TRBV5-1 with TRBJ1-1; D unresolved. Germline lookup yields CDR1 SGHRS and CDR2 YFSETQ. The CDR3 covers 14 residues. V was clipped by 0 bases and J by 9 bases, with 15 bases between them. In DNA form, the CDR3 reads TGCGCCAGCAGCTTGGAATGGATGGAGGCCCAAGCTTTCTTT. This gives the protein CASSLEWMEAQAFF. Full variable domain (remainder filled in from reference TRBV5-1 and TRBJ1-1): KAGVTQTPRYLIKTRGQQVTLSCSPISGHRSVSWYQQTPGQGLQFLFEYFSETQRNKGNFPGRFSGRQFSNSRSEMNVSTLELGDSALYLCASSLEWMEAQAFFGQGTRLTVV.

This rearrangement joins TRBV6-5 to TRBJ2-7; weak D call: TRBD1 (6 bases). This CDR3 has 15 amino acids. V gave up 5 bases and J gave up 0 bases, with 14 bases separating them. Germline assignment: CDR1 MNHEY and CDR2 SVGAGI. CDR3 nucleotides: TGTGCCAGCAGTATCGGGACACCGAGCTCCTACGAGCAGTACTTC. This translates into CASSIGTPSSYEQYF.